These T cell receptor beta chains were read from a single sample in a study of T cells in Graves' hyperthyroidism and ophthalmopathy. Via MiXCR, TCRdb re-called the multiplex PCR reads, giving one row per CDR3 protein. This table holds over 400,000 distinct CDR3 sequences, approximately 23% found once. Input material: blood. The receptor source for this set is a woman in her 70s with Graves' ophthalmopathy. Each CDR3 is given with its conserved first and last residue. Fields, in order: clone size, V gene, J gene, D gene, CDR3 protein, CDR3 DNA. D genes are given only for firm matches. The listing skips clone size in some rows; elsewhere it reads once, few, many or a size class.

many	TRBV11-2	TRBJ2-7	-	CASSHNRVSYEQYF	TGTGCCAGCAGCCACAACAGGGTTTCCTACGAGCAGTACTTC
-	TRBV6-1	TRBJ2-2	TRBD1	CASSKGQGGGELFF	TGTGCCAGCAGCAAGGGACAGGGAGGCGGGGAGCTGTTTTTT
-	TRBV3-1	TRBJ2-7	-	CASSQGQGGYEQYF	TGTGCCAGCAGCCAAGGACAGGGAGGGTACGAGCAGTACTTC
-	TRBV20-1	TRBJ2-6	-	CSAWRYGANVLTF	TGCAGTGCTTGGAGGTATGGGGCCAACGTCCTGACTTTC
-	TRBV30	TRBJ1-6	-	CAWSAPRSPLHF	TGTGCCTGGAGTGCGCCGAGATCACCCCTCCACTTT
-	TRBV30	TRBJ2-3	-	CVVQYNTDTQYF	TGTGTGGTACAGTACAACACAGATACGCAGTATTTT
-	TRBV4-1	TRBJ2-5	TRBD2	CASSQDPGIAGGLETQYF	TGCGCCAGCAGCCAAGACCCCGGGATAGCGGGAGGGTTGGAGACCCAGTACTTC
-	TRBV4-1	TRBJ2-3	TRBD1	CATRDRDRTDTQYF	TGCGCCACTCGAGACAGGGACCGCACAGATACGCAGTATTTT
-	TRBV6-2/TRBV6-3	TRBJ2-1	TRBD2	CASSYSTSGRGNEQFF	TGTGCCAGCAGTTACTCGACAAGCGGGAGAGGTAATGAGCAGTTCTTC
few	TRBV3-1	TRBJ1-3	TRBD1	CASSQGQGANTIYF	TGTGCCAGCAGCCAGGGACAGGGGGCGAACACCATATATTTT
-	TRBV24-1	TRBJ2-1	TRBD2	CATSDSLTSGRARNEQFF	TGTGCCACCAGTGATTCCCTGACTAGCGGGAGGGCCCGGAATGAGCAGTTCTTC
-	TRBV6-2/TRBV6-3	TRBJ2-4	TRBD2	CASRTLAGGRGAKNIQYF	TGTGCCAGCAGGACCCTAGCGGGAGGTCGGGGGGCCAAAAACATTCAGTACTTC
-	TRBV24-1	TRBJ2-2	-	CATSDGTPANTGELFF	TGTGCCACCAGTGATGGGACGCCCGCGAACACCGGGGAGCTGTTTTTT
-	TRBV6-1	TRBJ2-4	TRBD1	CASSEAGTAIQYF	TGTGCCAGCAGTGAAGCAGGGACAGCCATTCAGTACTTC
few	TRBV20-1	TRBJ1-2	TRBD1	CSAHRGRLDGYTF	TGCAGTGCCCACAGGGGGCGACTAGATGGCTACACCTTC
many	TRBV28	TRBJ2-1	TRBD2	CASTGGLAGRGEQFF	TGTGCCAGCACAGGGGGACTAGCGGGAAGGGGTGAGCAGTTCTTC
many	TRBV28	TRBJ1-2	-	CASSLAWGYGYTF	TGTGCCAGCAGCCTTGCGTGGGGGTACGGCTACACCTTC
few	TRBV20-1	TRBJ2-3	-	CSASLPLSGDTQYF	TGCAGTGCTAGTCTCCCTTTGTCGGGGGATACGCAGTATTTT
-	TRBV19	TRBJ1-5	-	CASNQVPAAQHF	TGTGCCAGTAATCAGGTCCCCGCGGCCCAGCATTTT
-	TRBV3-1	TRBJ2-5	TRBD2	CASSQAPWLAGVKRKETQYF	TGTGCCAGCAGCCAGGCGCCGTGGCTAGCGGGAGTTAAACGTAAAGAGACCCAGTACTTC
-	TRBV5-4	TRBJ2-1	-	CASSFRPLDHEQFF	TGTGCCAGCAGCTTCAGGCCTCTTGATCATGAGCAGTTCTTC
-	TRBV20-1	TRBJ2-2	-	CSVPETTNTGELFF	TGCAGTGTTCCCGAGACAACGAACACCGGGGAGCTGTTTTTT
many	TRBV11-2	TRBJ2-5	-	CASSLESVGKTQYF	TGTGCCAGCAGCTTAGAGTCGGTCGGGAAGACCCAGTACTTC
many	TRBV11-2	TRBJ2-2	-	CASTSERVTGELFF	TGTGCCAGCACGTCTGAGCGGGTTACCGGGGAGCTGTTTTTT
few	TRBV6-1	TRBJ2-7	TRBD1	CASNTRRDSSSYEQYF	TGTGCCAGCAATACCCGCCGGGACAGCTCCTCCTACGAGCAGTACTTC
many	TRBV27	TRBJ2-1	-	CASSRTRNEQFF	TGTGCCAGCAGCCGAACTAGGAATGAGCAGTTCTTC
-	TRBV4-1	TRBJ2-7	TRBD1	CASSHRQGGAYEQYF	TGCGCCAGCAGCCATAGACAGGGGGGCGCCTACGAGCAGTACTTC
few	TRBV5-6	TRBJ1-1	TRBD1	CASSTLGQVNTEAFF	TGTGCCAGCAGCACACTGGGACAGGTGAACACTGAAGCTTTCTTT
few	TRBV11-1	TRBJ2-7	TRBD1	CASSLGATDREPYEQYF	TGTGCCAGCAGCTTAGGGGCCACTGACAGGGAGCCCTACGAGCAGTACTTC
few	TRBV15	TRBJ1-5	-	CATSRVGGRSNQPQHF	TGTGCCACCAGCAGAGTTGGAGGACGGAGCAATCAGCCCCAGCATTTT
few	TRBV6-1	TRBJ2-2	-	CASSPDFGAGELFF	TGTGCCAGCAGCCCAGATTTTGGGGCCGGGGAGCTGTTTTTT
-	TRBV10-3	TRBJ2-1	TRBD2	CAISVVTSGKHEQFF	TGTGCCATCAGTGTAGTGACTAGCGGGAAACATGAGCAGTTCTTC
few	TRBV30	TRBJ2-2	TRBD2	CAWSVLSGRAGGELFF	TGTGCCTGGAGTGTACTGAGCGGGAGGGCCGGCGGGGAGCTGTTTTTT
few	TRBV12-3/TRBV12-4	TRBJ1-5	-	CASSLSIQPQHF	TGTGCCAGCAGTTTAAGCATTCAGCCCCAGCATTTT
many	TRBV28	TRBJ1-1	-	CASSLSRGGANTEAFF	TGTGCCAGCAGTTTATCAAGGGGGGGGGCGAACACTGAAGCTTTCTTT
many	TRBV28	TRBJ1-1	-	CASRVGGSNTEAFF	TGTGCCAGCAGAGTCGGGGGCTCGAACACTGAAGCTTTCTTT
-	TRBV3-1	TRBJ1-1	TRBD1	CASSGGQGEAFF	TGTGCCAGCAGCGGGGGACAGGGTGAAGCTTTCTTT
few	TRBV28	TRBJ1-4	TRBD1	CASSSSGGSEKLFF	TGTGCCAGCAGTTCCTCAGGGGGCAGTGAAAAACTGTTTTTT
many	TRBV12-3/TRBV12-4	TRBJ1-5	TRBD1	CASSLTGAQPQHF	TGTGCCAGCAGTCTTACAGGGGCTCAGCCCCAGCATTTT
-	TRBV30	TRBJ2-1	TRBD2	CAWNLRTSVVHNEQFF	TGTGCCTGGAATCTCAGGACTAGCGTTGTCCACAATGAGCAGTTCTTC
-	TRBV11-2	TRBJ2-3	-	CASSFNGRGADTQYF	TGTGCCAGCAGCTTTAACGGGAGAGGGGCAGATACGCAGTATTTT
few	TRBV6-2/TRBV6-3	TRBJ1-1	-	CASSYPSARVNTEAFF	TGTGCCAGCAGTTATCCCTCGGCCAGGGTGAACACTGAAGCTTTCTTT
few	TRBV12-3/TRBV12-4	TRBJ2-1	TRBD2	CASSPALRGLAGFNEQFF	TGTGCCAGCAGTCCTGCCCTCCGGGGACTAGCGGGGTTTAATGAGCAGTTCTTC
few	TRBV20-1	TRBJ2-5	-	CSAGSGGRGETQYF	TGCAGTGCTGGGAGTGGGGGGAGGGGGGAGACCCAGTACTTC
-	TRBV5-4	TRBJ1-1	-	CASSEDGFANTEAFF	TGTGCCAGCAGCGAGGACGGGTTCGCGAACACTGAAGCTTTCTTT
-	TRBV7-2	TRBJ2-7	TRBD1	CASSGGDRLSYEQYF	TGTGCCAGCAGCGGAGGGGACAGGCTCTCCTACGAGCAGTACTTC
few	TRBV7-2	TRBJ2-5	-	CASGMRRREETQYF	TGTGCCAGTGGGATGAGGAGGCGTGAAGAGACCCAGTACTTC
-	TRBV20-1	TRBJ2-7	TRBD2	CSASLAGGRVEEQYF	TGCAGTGCTAGCCTAGCGGGAGGGCGGGTAGAAGAGCAGTACTTC
-	TRBV12-3/TRBV12-4	TRBJ2-7	TRBD1	CASSKGQGAYYEQYF	TGTGCCAGCAGTAAGGGACAGGGGGCTTATTACGAGCAGTACTTC
few	TRBV7-9	TRBJ2-2	TRBD2	CASVRLAGVTGELFF	TGTGCCAGCGTTAGGCTAGCGGGAGTTACCGGGGAGCTGTTTTTT
-	TRBV10-1	TRBJ2-1	TRBD2	CASSETSGNDEQFF	TGCGCCAGCAGTGAAACTAGCGGGAATGATGAGCAGTTCTTC
few	TRBV5-8	TRBJ2-1	-	CASSSNSLNEQFF	TGTGCCAGCAGCTCTAACAGTCTGAATGAGCAGTTCTTC